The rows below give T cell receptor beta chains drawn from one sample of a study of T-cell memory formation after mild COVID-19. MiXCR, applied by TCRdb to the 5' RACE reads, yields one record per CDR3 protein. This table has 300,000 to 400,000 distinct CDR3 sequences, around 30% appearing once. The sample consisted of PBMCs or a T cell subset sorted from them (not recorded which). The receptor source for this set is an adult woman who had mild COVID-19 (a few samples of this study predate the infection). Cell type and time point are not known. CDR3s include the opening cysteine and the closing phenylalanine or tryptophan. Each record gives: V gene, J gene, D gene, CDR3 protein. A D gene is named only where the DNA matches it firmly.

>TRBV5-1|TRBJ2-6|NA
CASSFPTSTNVLTF
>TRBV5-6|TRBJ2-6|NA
CASSVVGANVLTF
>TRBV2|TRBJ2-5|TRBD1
CASSELPGQTFRETQYF
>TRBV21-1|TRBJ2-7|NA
CASSTRDWLVYEQYF
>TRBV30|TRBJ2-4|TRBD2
CAWSALRTSGTLAKNIQYF
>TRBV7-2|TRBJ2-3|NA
CASSLGRWRTDTQYF
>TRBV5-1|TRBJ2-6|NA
CASSFDSGANVLTF
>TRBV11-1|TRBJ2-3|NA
CASSLASSYRATDTQYF
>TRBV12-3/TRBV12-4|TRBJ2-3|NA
CASSRGSGTDTQYF
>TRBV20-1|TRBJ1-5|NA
CSAQAGVNQPQHF
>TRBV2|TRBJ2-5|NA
CASSEAESWQETQYF
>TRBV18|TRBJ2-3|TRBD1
CASSPMGTGTDTQYF
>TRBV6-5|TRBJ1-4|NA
CASSYRTHEEKLFF
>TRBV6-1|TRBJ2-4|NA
CASSDFAKNIQYF
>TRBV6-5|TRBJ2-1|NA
CASSYSRHKNEQFF
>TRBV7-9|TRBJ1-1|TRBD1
CASSEDRGWTEAFF
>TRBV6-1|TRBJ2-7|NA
CASSKTGTGEQYF
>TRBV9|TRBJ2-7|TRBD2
CASSGGLAGEHEQYF
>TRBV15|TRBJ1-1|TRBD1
CATSSGRGQNTEAFF
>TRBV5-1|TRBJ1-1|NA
CASSLEAPDTEAFF
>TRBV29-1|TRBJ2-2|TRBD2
CSVLGGTSGTQGTGELFF
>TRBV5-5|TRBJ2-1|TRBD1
CASSLAGTVYNEQFF
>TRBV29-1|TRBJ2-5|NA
CSASEYQETQYF
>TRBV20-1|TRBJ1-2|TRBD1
CSVTTFGQGNYGYTF
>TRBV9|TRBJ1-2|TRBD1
CASSEDFRFWTGESYGYTF
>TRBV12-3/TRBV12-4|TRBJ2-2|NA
CASSLMENTGELFF
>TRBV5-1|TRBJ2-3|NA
CASSPPGHAATDTQYF